These 7 T cell receptor beta chains came from one sample sequenced in a study of read filtering for tumor transcriptome and immune sequencing. From about 0.4 ug of RNA, a library with molecular barcoded alpha/delta and beta/gamma adaptors was made. MiXCR was run by TCRdb on the reads, yielding one entry per CDR3 protein. Among about 86,000 distinct CDR3 sequences listed, about 12% were seen once. Sequences were obtained from a population of CD138-negative cells sorted from bone marrow. All receptors come from a donor aged 40 or older with multiple myeloma.

This clonotype was seen at least ten times. This chain joins TRBV20-1 and TRBJ2-1; 7 bases are a match to TRBD2. With V trimmed by 5 bases and J by 4 bases, 17 bases remained unmatched. The CDR3 extends over 17 amino acids. Germline CDR1 and CDR2: DFQATT and SNEGSKA (reference sequence). In DNA form, the CDR3 reads TGCAGTGCTGATCCACTTACCGGGACTATAAAGTACAATGAGCAGTTCTTC. Translating gives CSADPLTGTIKYNEQFF.

This clonotype was observed at least ten times. J is TRBJ2-3 and V is TRBV7-9, with TRBD2 as a possible D gene (6 bases). Germline assignment: CDR1 SEHNR and CDR2 FQNEAQ (reference sequence). V was clipped by 1 base and J by 6 bases, with 17 bases between them. The CDR3 consists of 16 residues. CDR3: CASSLGGSGGIDTQYF. CDR3 nucleotides: TGTGCCAGCAGCTTAGGTGGGAGCGGAGGGATTGATACGCAGTATTTT.

Points on this clonotype: It may be a read error: a sequence one base away is much more abundant. The CDR3 loop reads CSANHLYEQHF. The CDR3 DNA reads TGCAGTGCTAATCATCTTTACGAGCAGCACTTC. The V gene is TRBV20-1, the J gene TRBJ2-7; no reliable D call. This CDR3 has 11 residues. Germline lookup yields CDR1 DFQATT and CDR2 SNEGSKA (reference sequence).

This clonotype was seen ten or more times. As DNA, the CDR3 is TGTGCCAGCAGCCCTGGTGGGGACCAAGAGACCCAGTACTTC. Amino acid sequence: CASSPGGDQETQYF. The V and J genes are TRBV11-2 and TRBJ2-5, with no clear D. This CDR3 is 14 amino acids long. Germline values: CDR1 SGHAT, CDR2 FQNNGV. V dropped 5 bases and J dropped 0 bases, with 10 bases sitting between them.

The sample holds many counts of this clonotype. CDR3 loop: CASSAIGLAGQTQYF. The CDR3, as DNA: TGCGCCAGCAGCGCGATTGGACTAGCGGGACAGACCCAGTACTTC. V usage is TRBV5-1 and J usage is TRBJ2-5, with 12 positions matching TRBD2. The CDR3 runs 15 residues. J gave up 6 bases and V 4 bases, and 7 bases lay outside the gene matches. Looked up from germline, CDR1 is SGHRS and CDR2 is YFSETQ.

This clonotype has just a few counts. The chain combines TRBV12-3 or TRBV12-4 with TRBJ2-2; D is possibly TRBD1 or TRBD2 (5 bases each). The CDR3 contains 17 residues. The V and J ends lost 7 bases and 3 bases respectively, with 21 bases between them. CDR3 sequence (DNA): TGTGCCAGCAATCCCCCCTACGGGACCGACTACACCGGGGAGCTGTTTTTT. Amino acids: CASNPPYGTDYTGELFF.

The V and J genes are TRBV5-1 and TRBJ2-3, with D possibly TRBD2 on 6 matching bases. Between the trimmed V and J ends, which lost 5 bases and 5 bases, there was a span of 18 bases. The CDR3 consists of 15 residues. The germline V gene encodes CDR1 SGHRS and CDR2 YFSETQ. The CDR3: CASSPTSRSEDTQYF. The CDR3 DNA reads as TGCGCCAGCAGTCCCACTAGCCGGAGTGAAGATACGCAGTATTTT.